This T cell receptor beta chain was captured in a study of T cell repertoires in cytomegalovirus infection. TCRdb passed the reads through MiXCR, listing each CDR3 protein once. The repertoire consists of a few hundred thousand distinct CDR3 sequences, with approximately 40% occurring once and the leading ten covering 48%. Concerning this clonotype: Its antigen is unknown.

The CDR3 has 15 amino acids. V gave up 1 base and J gave up 2 bases, with 10 bases separating them. Germline V gives CDR1 LGHNA, CDR2 YNFKEQ. The chain couples TRBV4-2 to TRBJ2-3; D might be TRBD2 (6 bases). The source material was cultured PBMCs, sampled from culture after CMV antigen stimulation. The TCR sequence derives from a human donor in good health (CMV status not recorded). Some clones in this sample may be carry-over from other donors' samples. The CDR3, as DNA: TGTGCCAGCAGCCAAGTGGGCGGGGACACAGATACGCAGTATTTT. Residues: CASSQVGGDTDTQYF.